Presented here are 2 T cell receptor beta chains from one specimen sequenced in a study of blood T cell repertoires in COVID-19 (dated by TCRdb to the early 2020s). The library was prepared using the immunoSEQ multiplex PCR assay. The clones in this table, taken by TCRdb from immuneACCESS, are in-frame only. Not every clone is retained; where verified, under half of the shortfall comes from an unresolved V gene, and the cause of the rest is unknown. This sample comprises about 180,000 clones, around 86% of them detected only once. 8% to 10% of the sample is held by the ten biggest clonotypes. The sequenced sample was PBMCs or T cells enriched from blood (not recorded which). These receptors all stem from a woman in her thirties who had recovered from COVID-19.

The chain uses TRBV24-1 and TRBJ2-1; 7 nucleotides match TRBD2. Germline values: CDR1 KGHDR, CDR2 SFDVKD. The CDR3 sequence is 16 residues long. V was pared by 4 bases and J by 4 bases, with 9 bases of the junction left unmatched. CDR3: CATSDRGTILYNEQFF. For the CDR3, the DNA is TGTGCCACCAGTGACCGCGGGACTATACTTTACAATGAGCAGTTCTTC.

The chain employs TRBV2 and TRBJ2-1; 9 bases align to TRBD2. The CDR3 is 13 amino acids. Germline lookup yields CDR1 SNHLY and CDR2 FYNNEI. V was pared by 8 bases and J by 5 bases, with 4 bases of the junction left unmatched. The CDR3 bases are TGTGCCAGCGGGACTAGCCTTAACAATGAGCAGTTCTTC. This translates into CASGTSLNNEQFF.